This TCR beta chain comes out of a study of T cells after yellow fever vaccination. The CDR3 length is 13 residues. Trimming left V 7 bases short and J 7 bases short, with 17 bases between. Germline-derived CDR1 and CDR2 are SGHRS and YFSETQ. TCRdb re-analysed the 5' RACE reads in MiXCR, keeping a single row per CDR3 protein. Here the sample spans 600,000 to 750,000 distinct CDR3 sequences, 9% to 15% being singletons. This clonotype was found a few times. The starting material was PBMCs, obtained on the day of the yellow fever booster vaccination. The clonotype originates from a man under 40 who received the YFV17D yellow fever vaccine. The gene calls are TRBV5-1 and TRBJ1-2, with a weak D call TRBD1 (5 bases). CDR3 coding DNA: TGCGCCAGCGGCCTGAAGACAGCGAGTGGCTACACCTTC. Its translation is CASGLKTASGYTF.